The 2 T cell receptor beta chains below all came from one sample that was sequenced in a study of control samples from healthy donors and cancer patients. Libraries were prepared by immunoSEQ multiplex PCR; TCRdb keeps only in-frame clonotypes and omits some of them. The sample records approximately 180,000 clones, 85% to 95% being singletons. The sequenced material came from blood. All receptors derive from a woman younger than 35 in good health.

This chain joins TRBV7-2 and TRBJ1-6, with no clear D. The CDR3 is 14 amino acids. V was clipped by 5 bases and J by 7 bases, with 12 bases between them. Germline V gene lookup returns CDR1 SGHTA and CDR2 FQGNSA. The CDR3 coding sequence is TGTGCCAGCAGCCCCCGGCTCATCAATTCACCCCTCCACTTT. This translates into CASSPRLINSPLHF.

This rearrangement joins TRBV10-3 to TRBJ1-3, with 7 bases that match TRBD1. V shed 6 bases and J 0 bases; nucleotides not matched to a gene: 8. CDR1 is ENHRY and CDR2 is SYGVKD in the germline V gene. The CDR3 has 16 amino acids. The CDR3 region has the DNA TGTGCCATCAGGGCCCTGGACAGGAACTCTGGAAACACCATATATTTT. Its protein product is CAIRALDRNSGNTIYF.